These 28 T cell receptor beta chains were all obtained from the same sample, sequenced in a study of regulatory T cells in long-lasting Graves disease. Investigators prepared the TCR beta libraries by applying iRepertoire HTBI primers and Arm-PCR of CDR3 regions. Via MiXCR, TCRdb re-called the multiplex PCR reads, giving one row per CDR3 protein. The table lists about 350,000 distinct CDR3 sequences, 16% of them singletons. As for time point: newly diagnosed GD, antithyroid drugs for less than 3 months. RNA from PBMCs was the source of the TCR library. These data were likewise used in another study, on T cells in Graves' hyperthyroidism and ophthalmopathy.

The sample was peripheral blood mononuclear cells (PBMCs), taken at new diagnosis, from a patient treated with antithyroid drugs. Every receptor here comes from a man in his forties with Graves disease.

Ten or more counts support this clonotype. The CDR3 is CASSLGPGEWNTIYF. In DNA form, the CDR3 reads TGTGCCAGCAGCTTAGGGCCAGGGGAGTGGAACACCATATATTTT. The V call is TRBV7-2, the J call TRBJ1-3, with a weak D call TRBD1 (6 bases). This CDR3 is built from 15 residues. The V end lost 1 base, the J end lost 7 bases, and 14 bases lay between the germline ends. The germline gives CDR1 SGHTA, CDR2 FQGNSA. Supplemented by reference TRBV7-2 and TRBJ1-3, the full variable domain reads GAGVSQSPSNKVTEKGKDVELRCDPISGHTALYWYRQSLGQGLEFLIYFQGNSAPDKSGLPSDRFSAERTGGSVSTLTIQRTQQEDSAVYLCASSLGPGEWNTIYFGEGSWLTVV.

In this sample, this clonotype turned up many times. This chain's CDR3 is CASSPGTSRYNEQFF. The CDR3 DNA reads TGTGCCAGCAGTCCCGGGACTAGCAGATACAATGAGCAGTTCTTC. This rearrangement joins TRBV27 to TRBJ2-1; 9 nucleotides match TRBD2. CDR3 length: 15 residues. The J segment lost 4 bases and the V segment lost 5 bases, leaving 6 bases of the junction unmatched. CDR1 is MNHEY and CDR2 is SMNVEV in the germline V gene (reference sequence).

This clonotype was picked up a small number of times. This chain uses TRBV28 with TRBJ1-4, with D hard to call. CDR1 is MDHEN and CDR2 is SYDVKM in the germline V gene. The CDR3 contains 18 residues. V was shortened by 4 bases and J by 2 bases, with 20 bases between the two germline ends. The CDR3 DNA follows: TGTGCCAGCAGTTCGGGGTCGCTTTCAAGGGCGACTAATGAAAAACTGTTTTTT. Its protein is CASSSGSLSRATNEKLFF.

This clonotype was recorded many times. The J gene is TRBJ1-6, the V gene TRBV5-6, with 10 bases matching TRBD1. J was trimmed by 6 bases and V by 4 bases; bases with no gene match: 4. This CDR3 region has 15 residues. CDR1 is SGHDT and CDR2 is YYEEEE in the germline V gene. The CDR3 nucleotides are TGTGCCAGCAGCAGGCGGACAGGGGGTAATTCACCCCTCCACTTT. This translates into CASSRRTGGNSPLHF.

The J gene is TRBJ2-7, the V gene TRBV20-1, with 13 bases aligning to TRBD2. Losses at the gene ends were 3 bases for V and 1 base for J; bases not matched to a gene: 9. The CDR3 contains 17 residues. Per germline, CDR1 DFQATT and CDR2 SNEGSKA (reference sequence). This CDR3 is CSASDETSGGPSYEQYF. The CDR3 nucleotides are TGCAGTGCTAGTGACGAGACTAGCGGGGGGCCATCCTACGAGCAGTACTTC.

The genes are TRBV5-1 and TRBJ1-2, with D possibly TRBD1 on 6 matching bases. Germline V gene lookup returns CDR1 SGHRS and CDR2 YFSETQ. Trimming took off 6 bases at V and 7 bases at J, with 19 bases between the two ends. The CDR3 covers 14 residues. The CDR3 protein is CASTPGAGVAGYTF. As DNA, the CDR3 is TGCGCCAGCACCCCGGGGGCGGGTGTTGCTGGCTACACCTTC.

The count of this clonotype is one. V is TRBV24-1 and J is TRBJ2-3, with 8 bases lining up with TRBD2. The CDR3 spans 18 residues. V lost 1 base to trimming and J lost 0 bases; unmatched junction nucleotides: 8. CDR1 is KGHDR and CDR2 is SFDVKD in the germline V gene. The DNA of the CDR3 is TGTGCCACCAGTGATTTTCAATCAGGCGGGGGGAGCACAGATACGCAGTATTTT. Amino acid sequence: CATSDFQSGGGSTDTQYF.

This clonotype was recorded many times. V usage is TRBV27 and J usage is TRBJ2-1; TRBD2 matches 14 bases. The V and J ends lost 7 bases and 4 bases, in that order; junction bases with no gene match: 12. Germline values: CDR1 MNHEY, CDR2 SMNVEV (reference sequence). The CDR3 covers 18 residues. The CDR3 sequence: CASTPGLAGGLLYNEQFF. CDR3 nucleotide sequence: TGTGCCAGCACCCCCGGACTAGCGGGGGGACTACTTTACAATGAGCAGTTCTTC.

This clonotype was seen ten or more times. This chain uses TRBV18 with TRBJ1-1; D might be TRBD1 (5 bases). The CDR3 extends over 15 amino acids. V was shortened by 4 bases and J by 0 bases, with 12 bases between the two germline ends. Germline CDR1 is KGHSH and CDR2 is LQKENI. The CDR3 loop is CASSLYGAMNTEAFF. The CDR3 DNA reads TGTGCCAGCTCACTGTACGGGGCCATGAACACTGAAGCTTTCTTT.

With regard to this clonotype: A much larger clonotype is one base distant, so this may be a read error. This chain links TRBV5-1 with TRBJ2-7; 9 positions agree with TRBD1. This CDR3 contains 18 residues. Germline assignment: CDR1 SGHRS and CDR2 YFSETQ. V lost 2 bases and J lost 1; bases outside the gene matches: 13. CDR3 protein: CASSFPGQGKQESYEQYF. The CDR3 nucleotides read TGCGCCAGCAGCTTTCCGGGACAGGGAAAGCAAGAATCCTACGAGCAGTACTTC.

There are many counts of this clonotype. The CDR3 spells CASRRTGTFLNTQYF. Written as DNA, the CDR3 is TGTGCCAGCAGACGAACTGGGACTTTTTTGAATACGCAGTATTTT. This sequence joins TRBV7-2 and TRBJ2-3, with a tentative D call TRBD2 (6 bases). V lost 6 bases and J 7 bases, leaving 20 bases between the germline ends. CDR1 is SGHTA, CDR2 FQGNSA, per germline. The CDR3 has 15 amino acids. Full variable domain (missing parts from reference TRBV7-2 and TRBJ2-3): GAGVSQSPSNKVTEKGKDVELRCDPISGHTALYWYRQSLGQGLEFLIYFQGNSAPDKSGLPSDRFSAERTGGSVSTLTIQRTQQEDSAVYLCASRRTGTFLNTQYFGPGTRLTVL.

This clonotype was counted between two and nine times. The chain carries TRBV2 and TRBJ2-7; a weak D match, TRBD1 (5 bases). The CDR3 extends over 14 amino acids. Trimming left V 2 bases short and J 2 bases short, with 10 bases between. CDR1 SNHLY and CDR2 FYNNEI come from the germline V gene. The CDR3 DNA follows: TGTGCCAGCAGTGAAATTAGGGGAACCTACGAGCAGTACTTC. Its protein is CASSEIRGTYEQYF.

The rearrangement links TRBV7-3 to TRBJ2-3; no firm D call. Matching the DNA end better, TRBJ2-1 makes the J call doubtful. Germline CDR1 SGHTA, CDR2 FQGTGA. The CDR3 is 16 amino acids. The CDR3 loop reads CASSLLNFVGYNEQFF. The CDR3 region has the DNA TGTGCCAGCAGCTTACTGAATTTTGTGGGCTACAATGAGCAGTTCTTC.

The chain carries TRBV5-1 and TRBJ2-5, with 11 bases lining up with TRBD2. The V gene's germline CDR1 is SGHRS and CDR2 YFSETQ. This CDR3 is built from 15 residues. The V and J ends lost 0 bases and 9 bases, in that order; junction bases with no gene match: 7. CDR3 nucleotide sequence: TGCGCCAGCAGCTTGGGGACTAGCGGGTATTCGGCCCAGTACTTC. Protein product: CASSLGTSGYSAQYF.

This clonotype showed up many times. The genes are TRBV28 and TRBJ1-4; D is perhaps TRBD1 (6 bases). Germline V lookup: CDR1 MDHEN, CDR2 SYDVKM. Trimming took 3 bases from V and 7 from J, leaving 12 bases between them. The CDR3 covers 14 residues. CDR3 DNA sequence: TGTGCCAGCAGTTTGGGCGGACAGTCTGAAAAACTGTTTTTT. Protein: CASSLGGQSEKLFF.

The sample holds many counts of this clonotype. The V and J genes are TRBV3-1 and TRBJ1-5; no reliable D call. There are 16 residues in the CDR3. Germline V lookup: CDR1 LGHDT, CDR2 YNNKEL (reference sequence). The V end was cut by 1 base, the J end by 0 bases, with 10 bases between. CDR3 sequence (DNA): TGTGCCAGCAGCCAAGGCCCTCAGGTTAGCAATCAGCCCCAGCATTTT. This sequence encodes CASSQGPQVSNQPQHF.

This clonotype was observed many times. J is TRBJ1-1 and V is TRBV5-1; unclear D gene. Germline V gives CDR1 SGHRS, CDR2 YFSETQ. The CDR3 length is 13 residues. The V and J ends lost 7 bases and 1 base respectively, with 11 bases between them. CDR3 nucleotide sequence: TGCGCCAGCCAACCCTTAGCGAACACTGAAGCTTTCTTT. Translation: CASQPLANTEAFF. Complete variable domain (other parts from reference TRBV5-1 and TRBJ1-1): KAGVTQTPRYLIKTRGQQVTLSCSPISGHRSVSWYQQTPGQGLQFLFEYFSETQRNKGNFPGRFSGRQFSNSRSEMNVSTLELGDSALYLCASQPLANTEAFFGQGTRLTVV.

This clonotype has more than one count but fewer than ten. The V call is TRBV7-2, the J call TRBJ1-1, with D uncertain. CDR1 and CDR2 from the germline V gene are SGHTA and FQGNSA. The CDR3 has 15 residues. V shed 0 bases and J shed 1 base, with 9 bases lying between them. CDR3 in DNA: TGTGCCAGCAGCTTAGCTTACAGAAAGAACACTGAAGCTTTCTTT. Its translation is CASSLAYRKNTEAFF.

This sequence joins TRBV9 and TRBJ1-5; D not certain. The CDR3 loop spans 14 amino acids. The ends were cut back, 3 bases at V and 7 bases at J, with 14 bases in the middle. Germline lookup yields CDR1 SGDLS and CDR2 YYNGEE. CDR3 loop: CASSEAATVQPQHF. Written as DNA, the CDR3 is TGTGCCAGCAGCGAAGCCGCTACAGTCCAGCCCCAGCATTTT.

This clonotype was seen a few times. The chain combines TRBV27 with TRBJ2-2; TRBD2 is a possible D gene (6 bases). The CDR3 extends over 17 amino acids. The V end lost 1 base, the J end lost 6 bases, and 18 bases lay between the germline ends. Germline loops: CDR1 MNHEY, CDR2 SMNVEV (reference sequence). This chain's CDR3 is CASSLLGGRVRAGELFF. The CDR3, as DNA: TGTGCCAGCAGTTTATTGGGGGGTCGGGTGAGGGCCGGGGAGCTGTTTTTT.

This clonotype was counted at least ten times. The gene calls are TRBV2 and TRBJ1-5; D uncertain. This CDR3 is built from 12 residues. Germline CDR1 and CDR2: SNHLY and FYNNEI. Trimming removed 4 bases from V and 6 bases from J, with 7 bases in between. CDR3 loop: CASSVEGQPQHF. Here the CDR3 DNA reads TGTGCCAGCAGTGTTGAAGGTCAGCCCCAGCATTTT. Using reference TRBV2 and TRBJ1-5 for the parts outside the CDR3, the full variable domain is EPEVTQTPSHQVTQMGQEVILRCVPISNHLYFYWYRQILGQKVEFLVSFYNNEISEKSEIFDDQFSVERPDGSNFTLKIRSTKLEDSAMYFCASSVEGQPQHFGDGTRLSIL.

Concerning this clonotype itself: A far more abundant clone sits one base away, making this likely a read error. The V call is TRBV7-3, the J call TRBJ2-2; perhaps D is TRBD1 or TRBD2 (6 bases each). This CDR3 has 14 residues. Germline V gene sequence: CDR1 SGHTA, CDR2 FQGTGA. The CDR3 DNA reads TGTGCCAGCAGCTTAGCGGCAGGGGCCGGGGGGCTGTTTTTT. Its protein is CASSLAAGAGGLFF.

V is TRBV20-1 and J is TRBJ1-1; D remains unclear. The CDR3 spans 13 residues. Trimming pared 7 bases from V and 0 bases from J, leaving 12 bases between. From germline, CDR1 is DFQATT and CDR2 SNEGSKA (reference sequence). The CDR3 DNA follows: TGCAGTGTCGACCGGAGGGTGAACACTGAAGCTTTCTTT. It encodes CSVDRRVNTEAFF.

Remarks on this clonotype: A much larger clone differs by one base, so this may be a read error. V usage is TRBV28 and J usage is TRBJ2-1; 7 bases map to TRBD1. In germline, CDR1 is MDHEN, CDR2 SYDVKM. The V segment lost 6 bases and the J segment 10 bases; nucleotides outside the gene matches: 21. CDR3 length: 17 residues. CDR3 nucleotides: TGTGCCAGCAGCCCTCCTCCGGGACAGACCAGCTCCTACGAGCAGTTCTTC. This gives the protein CASSPPPGQTSSYEQFF.

V usage is TRBV5-4 and J usage is TRBJ2-7, with D possibly being TRBD1 (5 bases). The V and J ends lost 4 bases and 4 bases respectively, with 18 bases between them. Germline CDR1 SGHNT, CDR2 YYREEE (reference sequence). The CDR3 consists of 15 residues. The CDR3 bases are TGTGCCAGCAGCATCGACAGATTCGGTATTTACGAGCAGTACTTC. Translating gives CASSIDRFGIYEQYF.

This clonotype showed up just a few times. The chain uses TRBV5-1 and TRBJ1-3; 9 nucleotides agree with TRBD1. V trimming: 4 bases; J trimming: 4 bases; junction bases outside the gene matches: 12. The germline V gene encodes CDR1 SGHRS and CDR2 YFSETQ. This CDR3 has 17 residues. The CDR3 nucleotides are TGCGCCAGCAGCCCAACTCTGCCTACAGGGGGCGGAAACACCATATATTTT. It is translated as CASSPTLPTGGGNTIYF.

V usage is TRBV30 and J usage is TRBJ1-3; D is possibly TRBD1 (5 bases). There are 15 residues in the CDR3. Trimming pared 0 bases from V and 7 bases from J, leaving 16 bases between. Germline V gene sequence: CDR1 GTSNPN, CDR2 SVGIG (reference sequence). In DNA form, the CDR3 reads TGTGCCTGGAGTGTAATGCGGATTCAGGGCAACACCATATATTTT. Protein sequence: CAWSVMRIQGNTIYF.

This clonotype has more than one count but fewer than ten. Its ends do not fully match the called genes, so a read error is possible. V is TRBV12-3 or TRBV12-4 and J is TRBJ2-7, with D perhaps TRBD2 (5 bases). The length of the CDR3 is 14 residues. CDR3 in amino acids: CASSSIQGSYKQYF. CDR3 bases: TGTGCCAGCAGTTCCATTCAAGGGAGCTACAAGCAGTACTTC.